This T cell receptor (beta chain) was sequenced during a study of blood T cell repertoires in COVID-19. Study-level background: The samples span acute and convalescent COVID-19 from the United States, Italy and Spain.

In the original analysis: Estimated nucleated cell counts came from reference gene primer amplification. Data came from immunoSEQ multiplex PCR; TCRdb stores just in-frame clones and leaves some out. Clonal size and the V and J genes are those of that table, whereas D and trimming came from the DNA. The repertoire consists of about 130,000 clones, with approximately 83% occurring once and the leading ten covering 6.6%. This CDR3 contains 10 residues. The V and J ends lost 3 bases and 12 bases respectively, with 10 bases between them. From germline, CDR1 is DFQATT and CDR2 SNEGSKA (reference sequence).

J is TRBJ2-3 and V is TRBV20-1, with D tentatively TRBD2 (5 bases). Sequencing was performed on peripheral blood. The clonotype was recovered from a man at least 80 years old with active or convalescent COVID-19. The CDR3 is CSAREEHQYF. CDR3 coding DNA: TGCAGTGCTAGGGAGGAGCATCAGTATTTT.